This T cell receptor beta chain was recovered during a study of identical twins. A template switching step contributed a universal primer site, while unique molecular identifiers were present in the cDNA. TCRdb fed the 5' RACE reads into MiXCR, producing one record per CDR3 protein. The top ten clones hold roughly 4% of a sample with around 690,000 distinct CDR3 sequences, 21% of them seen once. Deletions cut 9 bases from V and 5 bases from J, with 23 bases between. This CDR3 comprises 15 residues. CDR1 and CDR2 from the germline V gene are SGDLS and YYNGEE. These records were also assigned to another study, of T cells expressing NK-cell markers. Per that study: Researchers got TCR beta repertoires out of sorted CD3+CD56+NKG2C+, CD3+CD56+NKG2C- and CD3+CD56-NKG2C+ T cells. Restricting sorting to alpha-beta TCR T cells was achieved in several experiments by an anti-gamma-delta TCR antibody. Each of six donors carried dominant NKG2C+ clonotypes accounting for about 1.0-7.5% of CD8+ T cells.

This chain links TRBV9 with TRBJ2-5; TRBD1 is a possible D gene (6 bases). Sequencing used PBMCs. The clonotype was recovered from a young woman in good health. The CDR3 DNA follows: TGTGCCACCTCCCCCCGGGACAACTTGGGCGAGACCCAGTACTTC. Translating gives CATSPRDNLGETQYF.